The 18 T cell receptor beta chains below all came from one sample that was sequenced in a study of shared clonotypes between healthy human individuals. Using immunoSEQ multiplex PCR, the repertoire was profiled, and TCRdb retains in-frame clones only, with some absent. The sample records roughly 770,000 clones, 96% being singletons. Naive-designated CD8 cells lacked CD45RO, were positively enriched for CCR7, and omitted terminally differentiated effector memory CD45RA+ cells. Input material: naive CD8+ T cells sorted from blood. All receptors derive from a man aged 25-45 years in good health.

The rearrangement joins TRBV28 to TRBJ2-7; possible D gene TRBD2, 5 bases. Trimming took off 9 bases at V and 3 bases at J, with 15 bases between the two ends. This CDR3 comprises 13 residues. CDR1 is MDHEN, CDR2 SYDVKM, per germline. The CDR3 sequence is CASLASPLYEQYF. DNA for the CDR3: TGTGCCAGTCTAGCCTCGCCACTCTACGAGCAGTACTTC.

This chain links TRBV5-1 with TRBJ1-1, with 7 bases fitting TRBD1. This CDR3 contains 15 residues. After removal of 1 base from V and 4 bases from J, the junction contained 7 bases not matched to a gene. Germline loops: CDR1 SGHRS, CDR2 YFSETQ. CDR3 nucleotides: TGCGCCAGCAGCTTGAAGACAGGGTTGGCCACTGAAGCTTTCTTT. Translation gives CASSLKTGLATEAFF.

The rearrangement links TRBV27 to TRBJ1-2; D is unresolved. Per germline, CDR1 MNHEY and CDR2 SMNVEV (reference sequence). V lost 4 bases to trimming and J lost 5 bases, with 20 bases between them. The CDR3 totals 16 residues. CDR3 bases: TGTGCCAGCAGTTCCTCGGGGAGGGCGAGGTCTTATGGCTACACCTTC. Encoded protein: CASSSSGRARSYGYTF.

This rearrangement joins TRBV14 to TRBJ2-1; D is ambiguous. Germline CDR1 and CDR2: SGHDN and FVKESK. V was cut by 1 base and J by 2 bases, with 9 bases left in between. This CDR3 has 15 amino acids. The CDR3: CASSQGKVAYNEQFF. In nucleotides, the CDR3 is TGTGCCAGCAGCCAAGGAAAGGTTGCCTACAATGAGCAGTTCTTC.

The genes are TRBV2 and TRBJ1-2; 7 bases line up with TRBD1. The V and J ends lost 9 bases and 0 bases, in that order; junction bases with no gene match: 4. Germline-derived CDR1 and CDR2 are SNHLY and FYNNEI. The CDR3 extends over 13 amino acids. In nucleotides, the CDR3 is TGTGCCAGTTACAGGGGACCTAACTATGGCTACACCTTC. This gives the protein CASYRGPNYGYTF.

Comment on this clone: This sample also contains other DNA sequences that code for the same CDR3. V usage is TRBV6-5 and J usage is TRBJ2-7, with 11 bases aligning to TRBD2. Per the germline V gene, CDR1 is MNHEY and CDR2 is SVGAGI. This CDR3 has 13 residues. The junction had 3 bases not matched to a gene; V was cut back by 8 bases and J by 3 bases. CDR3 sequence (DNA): TGTGCCAGCCGCGGGACTAGCGGCTACGAGCAGTACTTC. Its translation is CASRGTSGYEQYF.

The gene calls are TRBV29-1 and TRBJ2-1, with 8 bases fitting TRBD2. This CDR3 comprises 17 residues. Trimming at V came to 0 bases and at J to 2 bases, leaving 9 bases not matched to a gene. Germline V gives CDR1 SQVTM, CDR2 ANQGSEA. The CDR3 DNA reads TGCAGCGTTGAAGATCCAAGCGGGAGTGATACCTACAATGAGCAGTTCTTC. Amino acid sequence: CSVEDPSGSDTYNEQFF.

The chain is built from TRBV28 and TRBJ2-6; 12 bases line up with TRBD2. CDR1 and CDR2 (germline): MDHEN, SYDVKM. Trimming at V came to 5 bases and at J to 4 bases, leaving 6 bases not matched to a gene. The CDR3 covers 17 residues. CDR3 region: CASSGLAGLRGANVLTF. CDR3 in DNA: TGTGCCAGCAGTGGACTAGCGGGACTCAGGGGGGCCAACGTCCTGACTTTC.

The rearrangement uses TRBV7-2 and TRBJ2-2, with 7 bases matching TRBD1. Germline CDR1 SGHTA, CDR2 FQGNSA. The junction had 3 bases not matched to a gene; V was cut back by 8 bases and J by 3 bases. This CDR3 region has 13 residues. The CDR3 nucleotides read TGTGCCAGCGACAGGGTTGACACCGGGGAGCTGTTTTTT. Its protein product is CASDRVDTGELFF. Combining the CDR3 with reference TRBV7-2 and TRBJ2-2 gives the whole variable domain GAGVSQSPSNKVTEKGKDVELRCDPISGHTALYWYRQSLGQGLEFLIYFQGNSAPDKSGLPSDRFSAERTGGSVSTLTIQRTQQEDSAVYLCASDRVDTGELFFGEGSRLTVL.

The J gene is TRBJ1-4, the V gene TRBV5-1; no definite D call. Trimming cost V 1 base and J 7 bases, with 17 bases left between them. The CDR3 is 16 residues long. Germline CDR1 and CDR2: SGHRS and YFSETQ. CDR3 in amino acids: CASSLSGVDDGEKLFF. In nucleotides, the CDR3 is TGCGCCAGCAGCTTGAGCGGGGTGGATGATGGTGAAAAACTGTTTTTT.

CDR3 in DNA: TGCAGCGTAGTTGACACCGCGGTGAACACTGAAGCTTTCTTT. As protein: CSVVDTAVNTEAFF. The chain is built from TRBV29-1 and TRBJ1-1; D unresolved. The germline CDR1 and CDR2 sequences are SQVTM and ANQGSEA. The V end was cut by 6 bases, the J end by 0 bases, with 14 bases between. The CDR3 is 14 amino acids.

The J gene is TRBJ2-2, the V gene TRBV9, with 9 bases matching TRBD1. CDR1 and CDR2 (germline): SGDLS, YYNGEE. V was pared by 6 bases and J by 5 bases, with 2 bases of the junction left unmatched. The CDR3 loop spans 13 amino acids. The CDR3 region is CASKQGATGELFF. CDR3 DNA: TGTGCCAGCAAACAGGGGGCAACCGGGGAGCTGTTTTTT.

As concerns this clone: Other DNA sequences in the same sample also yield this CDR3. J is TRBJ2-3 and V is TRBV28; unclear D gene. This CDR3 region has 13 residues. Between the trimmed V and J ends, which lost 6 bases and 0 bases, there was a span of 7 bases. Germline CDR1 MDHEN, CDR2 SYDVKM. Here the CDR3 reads CASRGRSTDTQYF. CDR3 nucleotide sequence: TGTGCCAGCAGGGGAAGGAGCACAGATACGCAGTATTTT.

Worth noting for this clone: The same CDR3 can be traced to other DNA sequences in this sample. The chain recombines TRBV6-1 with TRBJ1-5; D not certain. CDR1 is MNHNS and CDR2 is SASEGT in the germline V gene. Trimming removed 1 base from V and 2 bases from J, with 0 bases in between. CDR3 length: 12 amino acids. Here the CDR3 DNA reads TGTGCCAGCAGTGAAGGCAATCAGCCCCAGCATTTT. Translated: CASSEGNQPQHF.

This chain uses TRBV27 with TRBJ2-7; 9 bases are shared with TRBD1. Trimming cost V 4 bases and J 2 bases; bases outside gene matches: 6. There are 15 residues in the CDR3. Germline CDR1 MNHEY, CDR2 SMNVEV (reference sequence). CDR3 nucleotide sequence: TGTGCCAGCAGTTCGGGACAGGGAAAAACCTACGAGCAGTACTTC. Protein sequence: CASSSGQGKTYEQYF.

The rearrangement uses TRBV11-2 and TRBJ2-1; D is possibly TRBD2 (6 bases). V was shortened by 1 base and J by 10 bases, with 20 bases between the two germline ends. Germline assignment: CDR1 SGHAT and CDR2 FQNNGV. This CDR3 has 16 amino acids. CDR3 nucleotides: TGTGCCAGCAGCTTAGGACCCCCCGGGACTCCTCTCGAGCAGTTCTTC. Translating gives CASSLGPPGTPLEQFF.

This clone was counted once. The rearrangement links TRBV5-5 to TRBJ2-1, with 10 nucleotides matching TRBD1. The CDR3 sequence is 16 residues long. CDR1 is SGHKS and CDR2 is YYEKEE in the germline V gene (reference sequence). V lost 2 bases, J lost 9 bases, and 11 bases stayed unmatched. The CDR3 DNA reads TGTGCCAGCAGCTTCCCTACCGGGACAGGGGATGGTGAGCAGTTCTTC. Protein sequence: CASSFPTGTGDGEQFF.

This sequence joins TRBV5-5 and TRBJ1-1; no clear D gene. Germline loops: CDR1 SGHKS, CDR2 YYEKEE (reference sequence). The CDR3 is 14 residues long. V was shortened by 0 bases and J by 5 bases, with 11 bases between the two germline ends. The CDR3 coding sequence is TGTGCCAGCAGCTTGGGATTAACGAAGACTGAAGCTTTCTTT. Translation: CASSLGLTKTEAFF.